This TCR beta chain was recorded in a study of OX40 agonist ivuxolimab in advanced cancers. Overall study context: Age averaged 60 years (range roughly 23 to 85), and around 78% were male. Three patients, one with hepatocellular carcinoma and two with cutaneous melanoma, achieved partial responses.

This CDR3 contains 15 residues. Trimming stripped 4 bases from V and 6 bases from J, with 20 bases between. The germline V gene has CDR1 SGHRS and CDR2 YFSETQ. Repertoires were generated with immunoSEQ multiplex PCR, while TCRdb's copy carries only in-frame clones and drops some. The repertoire consists of around 100,000 clones, with about nine tenths occurring once and the leading ten covering 0.31%. The chain joins TRBV5-1 to TRBJ2-7, with a tentative D call TRBD1 (5 bases). This receptor was obtained from an adult with an advanced solid tumor such as melanoma, head and neck, liver or kidney cancer. Material: CD4+ or CD8+ T cells sorted from blood, obtained in a trial of the OX40 agonist ivuxolimab. In nucleotides, the CDR3 is TGCGCCAGCAGCATGGGTAACGCAGGGATTTCCGAGCAGTACTTC. Encoded protein: CASSMGNAGISEQYF.